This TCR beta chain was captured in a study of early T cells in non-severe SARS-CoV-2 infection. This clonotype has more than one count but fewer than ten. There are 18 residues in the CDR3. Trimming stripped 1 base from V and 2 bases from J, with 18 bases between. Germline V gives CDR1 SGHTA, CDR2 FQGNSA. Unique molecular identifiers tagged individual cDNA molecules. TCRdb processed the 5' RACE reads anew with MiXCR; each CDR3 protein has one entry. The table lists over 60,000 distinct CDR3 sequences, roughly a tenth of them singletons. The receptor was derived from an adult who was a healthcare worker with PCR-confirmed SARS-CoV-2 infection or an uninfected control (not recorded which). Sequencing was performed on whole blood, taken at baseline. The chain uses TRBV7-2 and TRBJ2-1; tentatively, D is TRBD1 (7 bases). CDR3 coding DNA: TGTGCCAGCAGCTTAGGGGCAGGGGGGCTGAGTCCCTACAATGAGCAGTTCTTC. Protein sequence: CASSLGAGGLSPYNEQFF.